This T cell receptor (beta chain) originates from a study of T cell responses to AZD1222 COVID-19 vaccine. Findings and caveats of the study: Seropositivity was recorded at baseline in only 6 or 7 AZD1222 recipients. Mostly white British, mostly female donors; authors suggested clonal diversity may be underestimated. Repertoire samples came only from after the peak T cell response.

Libraries were prepared by immunoSEQ multiplex PCR; TCRdb keeps only in-frame clonotypes and omits some of them. The sample has 210,000 or so clones, approximately 94% seen once. Details on this clone: What it binds is unknown.

The sequencing used peripheral blood, collected 28 days after the second dose of the MenACWY control vaccine. This TCR derives from an adult who received the MenACWY meningococcal vaccine as a control.

CDR3: CASSLYGTGLTEAFF. In DNA, the CDR3 is TGTGCCAGCAGCTTATACGGGACAGGGTTGACTGAAGCTTTCTTT. The chain couples TRBV7-9 to TRBJ1-1; the match to TRBD1 covers 9 bases. Germline lookup yields CDR1 SEHNR and CDR2 FQNEAQ (reference sequence). V trimming: 2 bases; J trimming: 5 bases; junction bases outside the gene matches: 6. This CDR3 has 15 amino acids.